This T cell receptor beta chain stems from a study of beta chain features in type 1 diabetes. Whole-study results and caveats: Among patients, naive, central memory and Treg TCRB repertoires appeared more similar than among healthy donors.

Naive, central memory, regulatory and stem cell-like memory cells within the CD4+ compartment were sorted using CD45RO/CCR7/CD25/CD127/CD95/CD27. On this clone: Its antigen is not identified.

CDR3 length equals 15 residues. CDR1 and CDR2 (germline): LNHDA, SQIVND (reference sequence). Unmatched junction bases numbered 3, after V lost 7 bases and J lost 5 bases. TCRB transcripts that were expressed got sequenced, as all of the isolated RNA had been reverse transcribed. Profiled with immunoSEQ multiplex PCR; TCRdb holds only in-frame clones, not every one. The sample lists about 330,000 clones; approximately 10% were seen once. The rearrangement joins TRBV19 to TRBJ2-1; 15 nucleotides line up with TRBD2. Sequencing was performed on naive CD4+ T cells from blood. The receptor was isolated from a woman in her 30s in good health. CDR3 region: CASMGLAGGNNEQFF. The CDR3 nucleotides are TGTGCCAGTATGGGACTAGCGGGAGGTAACAATGAGCAGTTCTTC.